The next 2 T cell receptor beta chains were all read from a single sample in a study of shared clonotypes between healthy human individuals (dated by TCRdb to about 2020). Library preparation employed the immunoSEQ multiplex PCR assay. This is the immuneACCESS table as TCRdb keeps it, with only in-frame sequences that have V and J called. A part of the clones is gone; compared with another copy, unresolved V genes explain less than half, and the rest is unexplained. The sample includes about 2.3 million clones, with 85% to 95% observed a single time. The top ten hold 0.35% to 0.45% of the sample. Source material: naive CD4+ T cells from PBMCs. The cell subset or site label corresponds to: CD45RA+ positively selected. These receptors were collected from a young man in good health. Some clones in this sample may be carry-over from other donors' samples.

The rearrangement uses TRBV7-3 and TRBJ2-7, with 8 bases that match TRBD1. Unmatched junction bases numbered 5, after V lost 5 bases and J lost 5 bases. The germline V gene encodes CDR1 SGHTA and CDR2 FQGTGA. This CDR3 is 13 amino acids long. The CDR3 nucleotides are TGTGCCAGCAGCCCGTCAGGGGGCCACGAGCAGTACTTC. This translates into CASSPSGGHEQYF.

The rearrangement joins TRBV5-1 to TRBJ2-3; D is unclear. CDR3 length: 14 amino acids. Trimming cost V 5 bases and J 2 bases, with 12 bases left between them. Looked up from germline, CDR1 is SGHRS and CDR2 is YFSETQ. The CDR3 loop is CASRGTVPTDTQYF. In DNA form, the CDR3 reads TGCGCCAGCAGGGGAACGGTGCCCACAGATACGCAGTATTTT.